This entry concerns a single TCR beta chain. Its matching antigen is unknown. This sample is drawn from a study of shared clonotypes between healthy human individuals. Findings and limits, study-wide: Some naive CD4 clonotypes, about 5%, turned up in common across a handful of donors. Investigators expected sequencing depth to affect clonotype sharing among donors.

This CDR3 contains 14 residues. Germline CDR1 reads SNHLY; CDR2 reads FYNNEI. Trimming left V 1 base short and J 0 bases short, with 7 bases between. Only in-frame clones appear in the TCRdb table, and some are missing; sequencing was by immunoSEQ multiplex PCR. The sample yields about 2,500,000 clones, roughly nine tenths seen once. The clonotype originates from a man aged 18 to 30 in good health. Material: naive CD4+ T cells sorted from blood. Subset here: CD45RA+ positively selected. The V call is TRBV2, the J call TRBJ2-7; possibly TRBD2 for D (5 bases). The DNA of the CDR3 is TGTGCCAGCAGTGAAGTGGGAGCCTCCTACGAGCAGTACTTC. The encoded protein is CASSEVGASYEQYF.